This TCR beta chain came from a study of PD-1 blockade in classical Hodgkin lymphoma. General study results and limits: What caused the repertoire differences, perhaps disease activity or prior therapy, remains undefined. Complete responders possessed baseline diversity comparable to newly diagnosed patients. Unlike CD8+ TCR diversity, which did not rise significantly by C4D1, CD4+ TCR diversity did.

All the patients suffered relapse after autologous stem cell transplantation, and brentuximab vedotin exposure differed. Best responses were complete response, partial response or progressive disease. Germline V gives CDR1 LNHDA, CDR2 SQIVND (reference sequence). Trimming left V 2 bases short and J 2 bases short, with 6 bases between. The length of the CDR3 is 14 residues. Comment on this clone: Its antigen is unknown.

TCRdb's copy holds only in-frame clones and misses some; the assay was immunoSEQ multiplex PCR. The table records fewer than 25,000 clones, approximately 78% of them present only once. Here the sequenced sample was peripheral blood mononuclear cells (PBMCs), taken before the second cycle of nivolumab. This sequence originates from a human donor with classical Hodgkin lymphoma. The genes are TRBV19 and TRBJ1-4; no clear D. The CDR3 nucleotides are TGTGCCAGTAGTATATACGGGACTAATGAAAAACTGTTTTTT. Residues: CASSIYGTNEKLFF. The whole variable domain, filled in from reference TRBV19 and TRBJ1-4, reads DGGITQSPKYLFRKEGQNVTLSCEQNLNHDAMYWYRQDPGQGLRLIYYSQIVNDFQKGDIAEGYSVSREKKESFPLTVTSAQKNPTAFYLCASSIYGTNEKLFFGSGTQLSVL.